The rows below give T cell receptor beta chains drawn from one sample of a study of cytomegalovirus exposure and HLA in healthy donors. Clones were read by immunoSEQ multiplex PCR, and TCRdb kept only the in-frame ones, dropping some. The sample yields roughly 100,000 clones, over 75% seen once. Source material: PBMCs. These receptors all come from a man aged 30 to 39 in good health and CMV-seropositive. Each CDR3 is given without its conserved first and last residue. A D gene is named only where the DNA matches it firmly. Clone size is not always given. Where it is, it says once, few, many or a class for expanded clones.

j_gene | d_gene | v_gene | abundance | CDR3aa
TRBJ2-5 | NA | TRBV29-1 | NA | SALEQKQETQY
TRBJ1-3 | TRBD1 | TRBV5-1 | NA | ASSLVGGQGEVAGNTIY
TRBJ2-7 | TRBD1 | TRBV7-9 | once | ASSPGQGGNEQY
TRBJ2-1 | TRBD1 | TRBV7-9 | NA | ASSSEKGQGRDEQF
TRBJ2-7 | NA | TRBV7-6 | NA | ASSFSDRSREQY
TRBJ2-1 | NA | TRBV2 | NA | ASSISRQWEDKYYNEQF
TRBJ2-3 | TRBD2 | TRBV9 | few | ASSPPLAGGPVADTQY
TRBJ1-3 | NA | TRBV5-8 | NA | ASSLMAGAGNTIY
TRBJ2-7 | NA | TRBV11-3 | NA | ASSLRSGTTYEQY
NA | NA | TRBV5-1 | NA | ASSLQGGEQY
TRBJ2-7 | TRBD1 | TRBV11-1 | NA | ASSRTGYEQY
TRBJ2-5 | TRBD2 | TRBV5-6 | NA | ASSLLAGGQETQY
TRBJ1-2 | NA | TRBV20-1 | NA | IAWYDNGYT
TRBJ2-3 | TRBD2 | TRBV19 | NA | ASSSSSGGADTQY
TRBJ1-1 | TRBD1 | TRBV2 | NA | ASSLGSDRARAF
TRBJ2-5 | NA | TRBV6-1 | NA | ASSERGSQETQY
TRBJ1-5 | TRBD1 | TRBV12-5 | NA | ASGLGAGGFNQPQH
TRBJ2-3 | TRBD2 | TRBV29-1 | NA | SVREGGTDTQY
TRBJ1-1 | NA | TRBV6-1 | NA | ASSERAGDYPNTEAF
TRBJ1-5 | NA | TRBV6-6 | NA | ASSQDLGNQPQH
TRBJ2-3 | NA | TRBV5-1 | NA | ASSKEEPSTDTQY
TRBJ2-1 | TRBD2 | TRBV5-1 | NA | ASRRLGLADSYNEQF
TRBJ1-5 | NA | TRBV30 | NA | AWRRGNQPQH
TRBJ1-2 | TRBD1 | TRBV29-1 | few | SVDGQGSNYGYT
TRBJ2-7 | TRBD2 | TRBV4-1 | NA | ASSQDPYDRTAGEQY
TRBJ1-1 | NA | TRBV11-3 | NA | ASSARQENTEAF
TRBJ2-1 | NA | TRBV5-4 | NA | ASSGRDSDHEQF
TRBJ2-1 | TRBD2 | TRBV7-2 | NA | ASRLRGITYNEQF
TRBJ1-2 | NA | TRBV4-1 | NA | ASAAGERLYGYT
TRBJ2-2 | TRBD2 | TRBV5-4 | NA | ASSFSGGSNTGELF
TRBJ2-2 | TRBD1 | TRBV5-1 | NA | ASSQTGDTGELF
TRBJ1-4 | NA | TRBV6-5 | NA | ASSQQGINEKLF
TRBJ2-7 | NA | TRBV28 | NA | ASSYPDGGEQY
NA | NA | TRBV4-1 | NA | ASSPGGYEQY
TRBJ1-5 | NA | TRBV7-2 | once | ASSYGPGEGQPQH
TRBJ2-2 | TRBD1 | TRBV7-8 | NA | ASSSTGGENGELF
TRBJ2-1 | NA | TRBV6-5 | few | ASSYGASSYNEQF
TRBJ1-4 | NA | TRBV30 | NA | AWSFGRNEKLF
TRBJ2-7 | TRBD1 | TRBV4-1 | NA | ASSQPRTGGSSYEQY
TRBJ1-1 | NA | TRBV7-9 | few | ASSLETVEAF
TRBJ1-3 | TRBD1 | TRBV6-8 | NA | ASSDRDPGNTIY
TRBJ1-4 | NA | TRBV5-4 | NA | ASSLAGVEEKLF
TRBJ2-5 | TRBD2 | TRBV9 | NA | ASSSGLAGGQETQY
TRBJ2-7 | TRBD1 | TRBV5-4 | NA | ASSLAQGASYEQY
TRBJ2-4 | NA | TRBV5-4 | NA | ASSLEGGLAKNIQY
TRBJ2-2 | TRBD2 | TRBV30 | NA | AWSTHLTSAGELF
TRBJ1-1 | TRBD1 | TRBV29-1 | NA | SVFYRGRTEAF
TRBJ2-7 | TRBD1 | TRBV19 | NA | ASSGQASSYEQY
TRBJ1-2 | TRBD1 | TRBV5-4 | NA | ASSLDSGTGVSNYGYT
TRBJ1-5 | TRBD1 | TRBV18 | NA | ASSSTGQGTGQPQH
TRBJ2-2 | NA | TRBV7-3 | once | ASSSAVNTGELF
TRBJ2-5 | TRBD1 | TRBV6-1 | few | ASSLGTGGRETQY
TRBJ2-1 | TRBD2 | TRBV7-2 | once | ASSLALGGASYNEQF
TRBJ2-6 | TRBD2 | TRBV7-6 | NA | ASSIHPGTSGGGSGANVLT
TRBJ1-2 | NA | TRBV21-1 | NA | ASSTTGTRYYGYT
TRBJ1-5 | TRBD1 | TRBV7-9 | few | ASSFGDRGHQPQH
TRBJ2-1 | TRBD1 | TRBV4-3 | NA | ASSQDIWGGQGYSEQF